The T cell receptor (beta chain) described here comes from a study of cytomegalovirus exposure and HLA in healthy donors. 13 Jbeta primers and 60 Vbeta primers were used for the PCR. Clones were read by immunoSEQ multiplex PCR, and TCRdb kept only the in-frame ones, dropping some. There are 95,000 to 150,000 clones in the sample; approximately 84% occur only once, and about 0.22% lies in the top ten. Study-level points and caveats: Researchers reported in a later analysis that common viral pathogens appeared linked to several top clusters.

Germline CDR1 is MDHEN and CDR2 is SYDVKM. The length of the CDR3 is 12 residues. The germline V and J ends were trimmed by 6 bases and 8 bases, with 11 bases remaining between them. Comment on this clone: Its target is not known.

Sequencing input: PBMCs. The clonotype was recovered from a middle-aged man in good health and CMV-seronegative. This chain links TRBV28 with TRBJ1-5; weak D call: TRBD1 (6 bases). CDR3 in amino acids: CASRIDRKPQHF. The CDR3 nucleotides read TGTGCCAGCAGAATTGACAGGAAGCCCCAGCATTTT.